This T cell receptor beta chain was observed in a study of T cells in Graves' hyperthyroidism and ophthalmopathy. General study results and limits: Median prediction lead before ophthalmopathy onset was about 6.3 months with the model. Separating ophthalmopathy from stable hyperthyroidism was achieved by a 13 V-J model.

Germline V gene data show CDR1 as LNHDA and CDR2 as SQIVND (reference sequence). V lost 5 bases and J lost 7, with 18 bases in between. The CDR3 extends over 14 amino acids. TCR beta CDR3 regions were amplified from RNA transcripts. In the first-round RT-PCR of the TCR CDR3, the HTBI primer set was used. TCRdb re-called the multiplex PCR reads with MiXCR, one entry per CDR3 protein. The sample shows over 700,000 distinct CDR3 sequences, approximately 40% of them seen only once. A few counts support this clonotype. Antigen unknown. Researchers defined stable Graves' hyperthyroidism as no ophthalmopathy progression within 18 months. Hyperthyroidism in the patients, aged 18 to 65, was newly diagnosed and under 2 months in duration.

The source material was blood. J is TRBJ2-7 and V is TRBV19, with a weak D call TRBD1 (7 bases). This clonotype was sampled from a woman aged 40 to 50 with Graves' hyperthyroidism. CDR3 nucleotide sequence: TGTGCCAGTAGTCCCCGGAGGGGGCCTAGGGAGCAGTACTTC. Protein: CASSPRRGPREQYF.